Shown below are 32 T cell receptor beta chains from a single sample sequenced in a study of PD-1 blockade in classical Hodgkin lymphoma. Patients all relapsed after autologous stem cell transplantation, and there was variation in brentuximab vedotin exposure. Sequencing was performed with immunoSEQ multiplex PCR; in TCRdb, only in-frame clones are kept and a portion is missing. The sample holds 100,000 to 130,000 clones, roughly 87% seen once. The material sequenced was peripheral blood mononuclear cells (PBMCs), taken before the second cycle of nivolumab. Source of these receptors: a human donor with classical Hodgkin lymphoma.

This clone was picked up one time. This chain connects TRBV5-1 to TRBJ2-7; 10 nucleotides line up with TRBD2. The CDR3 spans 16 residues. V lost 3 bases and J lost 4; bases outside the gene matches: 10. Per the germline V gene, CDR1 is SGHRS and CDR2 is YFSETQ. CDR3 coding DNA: TGCGCCAGCAGCTCCGATAGCGGGAGGACTTCTTACGAGCAGTACTTC. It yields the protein CASSSDSGRTSYEQYF.

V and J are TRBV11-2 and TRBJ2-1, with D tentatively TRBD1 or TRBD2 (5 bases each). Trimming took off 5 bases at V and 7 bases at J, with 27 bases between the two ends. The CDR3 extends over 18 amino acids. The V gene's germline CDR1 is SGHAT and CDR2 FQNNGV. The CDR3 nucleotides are TGTGCCAGCAGCCCTACCGGGACCCTATCGCGGTCGGGGAATGAGCAGTTCTTC. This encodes CASSPTGTLSRSGNEQFF.

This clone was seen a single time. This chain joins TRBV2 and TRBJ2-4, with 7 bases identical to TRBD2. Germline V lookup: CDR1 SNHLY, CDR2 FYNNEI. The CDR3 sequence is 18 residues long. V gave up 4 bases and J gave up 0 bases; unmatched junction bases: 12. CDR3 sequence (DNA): TGTGCCAGCAGTGTCCCCGAGGAGCGGGAACTAGCCAAAAACATTCAGTACTTC. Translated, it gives CASSVPEERELAKNIQYF.

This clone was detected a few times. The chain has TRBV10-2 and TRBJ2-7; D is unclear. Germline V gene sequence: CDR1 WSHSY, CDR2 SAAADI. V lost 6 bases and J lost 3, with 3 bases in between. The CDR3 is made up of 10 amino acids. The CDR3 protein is CASRDYEQYF. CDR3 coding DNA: TGCGCCAGCAGGGACTACGAGCAGTACTTC.

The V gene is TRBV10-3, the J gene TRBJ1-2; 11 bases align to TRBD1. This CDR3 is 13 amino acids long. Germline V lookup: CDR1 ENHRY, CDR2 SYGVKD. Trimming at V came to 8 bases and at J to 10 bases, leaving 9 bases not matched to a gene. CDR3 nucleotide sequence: TGTGCCATCTCGGGGGGACAGGGGGAAGTCTACACCTTC. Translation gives CAISGGQGEVYTF.

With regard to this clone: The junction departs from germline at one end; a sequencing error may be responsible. The CDR3 spells CASSLPVAGVRDF. The DNA for the CDR3 is TGTGCCAGCAGTTTACCGGTAGCGGGAGTTAGAGACTTC. The V and J genes are TRBV28 and TRBJ2-4, with 9 nucleotides matching TRBD2. The CDR3 runs to 13 residues. Germline V gene lookup returns CDR1 MDHEN and CDR2 SYDVKM.

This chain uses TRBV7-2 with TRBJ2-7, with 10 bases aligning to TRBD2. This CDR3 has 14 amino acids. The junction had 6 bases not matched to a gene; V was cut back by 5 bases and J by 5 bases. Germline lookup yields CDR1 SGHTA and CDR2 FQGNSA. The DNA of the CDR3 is TGTGCCAGCAGCCGCACTAGCGGGATCGACGAGCAGTACTTC. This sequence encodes CASSRTSGIDEQYF.

This CDR3 reads CASSDTLDRGNTIYF. For the CDR3, the DNA is TGTGCCAGCAGCGATACGTTAGATCGGGGAAACACCATATATTTT. The chain couples TRBV9 to TRBJ1-3; D ambiguous. The germline V gene has CDR1 SGDLS and CDR2 YYNGEE. V gave up 3 bases and J gave up 4 bases, with 14 bases separating them. The CDR3 length is 15 residues.

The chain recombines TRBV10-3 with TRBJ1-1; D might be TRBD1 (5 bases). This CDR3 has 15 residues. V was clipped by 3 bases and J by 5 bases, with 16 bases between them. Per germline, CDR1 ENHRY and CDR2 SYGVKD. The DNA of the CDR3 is TGTGCCATCAGTGATCGGGAGGGGAGGATAACTGAAGCTTTCTTT. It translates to CAISDREGRITEAFF.

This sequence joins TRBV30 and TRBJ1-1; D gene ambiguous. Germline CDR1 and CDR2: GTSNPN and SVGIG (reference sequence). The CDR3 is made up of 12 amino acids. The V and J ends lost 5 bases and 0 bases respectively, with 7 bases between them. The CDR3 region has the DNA TGTGCCTGGGCCAAAATGAACACTGAAGCTTTCTTT. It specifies CAWAKMNTEAFF.

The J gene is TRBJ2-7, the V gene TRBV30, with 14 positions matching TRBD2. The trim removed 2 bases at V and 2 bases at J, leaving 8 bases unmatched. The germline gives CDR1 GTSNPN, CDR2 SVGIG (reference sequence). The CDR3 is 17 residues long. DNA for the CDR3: TGTGCCTGGAGTAGCCCCCGGACTAGCGGGAGGACCTACGAGCAGTACTTC. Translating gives CAWSSPRTSGRTYEQYF. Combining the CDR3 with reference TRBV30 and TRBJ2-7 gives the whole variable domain SQTIHQWPATLVQPVGSPLSLECTVEGTSNPNLYWYRQAAGRGLQLLFYSVGIGQISSEVPQNLSASRPQDRQFILSSKKLLLSDSGFYLCAWSSPRTSGRTYEQYFGPGTRLTVT.

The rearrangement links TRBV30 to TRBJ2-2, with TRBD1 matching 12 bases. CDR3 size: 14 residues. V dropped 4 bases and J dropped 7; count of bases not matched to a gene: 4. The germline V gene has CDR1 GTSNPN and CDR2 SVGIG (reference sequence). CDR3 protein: CAWTGQGAIGELFF. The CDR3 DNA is TGTGCCTGGACGGGACAGGGGGCCATCGGGGAGCTGTTTTTT.

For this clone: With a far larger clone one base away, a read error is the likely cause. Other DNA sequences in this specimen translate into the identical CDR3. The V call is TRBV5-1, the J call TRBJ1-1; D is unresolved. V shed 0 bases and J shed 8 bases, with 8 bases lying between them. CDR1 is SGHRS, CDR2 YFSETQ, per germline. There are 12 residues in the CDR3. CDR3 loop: CASSLVGMEAFF. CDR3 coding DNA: TGCGCCAGCAGCTTGGTAGGGATGGAAGCTTTCTTT.

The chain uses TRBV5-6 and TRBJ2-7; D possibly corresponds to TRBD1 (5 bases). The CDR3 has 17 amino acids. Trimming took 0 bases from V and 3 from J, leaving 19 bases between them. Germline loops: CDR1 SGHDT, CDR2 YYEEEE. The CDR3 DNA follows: TGTGCCAGCAGCTTGGTTTGGGGCGGAAGATCGGGCTACGAGCAGTACTTC. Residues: CASSLVWGGRSGYEQYF. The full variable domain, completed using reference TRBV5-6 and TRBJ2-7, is DAGVTQSPTHLIKTRGQQVTLRCSPKSGHDTVSWYQQALGQGPQFIFQYYEEEERQRGNFPDRFSGHQFPNYSSELNVNALLLGDSALYLCASSLVWGGRSGYEQYFGPGTRLTVT.

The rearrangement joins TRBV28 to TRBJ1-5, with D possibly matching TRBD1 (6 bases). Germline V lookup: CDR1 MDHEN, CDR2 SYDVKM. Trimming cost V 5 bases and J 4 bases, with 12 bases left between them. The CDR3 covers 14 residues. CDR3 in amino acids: CASSPSGANQPQHF. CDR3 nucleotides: TGTGCCAGCAGTCCTTCAGGGGCGAATCAGCCCCAGCATTTT.

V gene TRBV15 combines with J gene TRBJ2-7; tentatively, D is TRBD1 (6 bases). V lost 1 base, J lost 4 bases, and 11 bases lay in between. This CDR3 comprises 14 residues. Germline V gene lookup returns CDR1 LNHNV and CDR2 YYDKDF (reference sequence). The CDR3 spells CATSRAGQPYEQYF. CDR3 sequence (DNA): TGTGCCACCAGCAGAGCAGGACAGCCATACGAGCAGTACTTC.

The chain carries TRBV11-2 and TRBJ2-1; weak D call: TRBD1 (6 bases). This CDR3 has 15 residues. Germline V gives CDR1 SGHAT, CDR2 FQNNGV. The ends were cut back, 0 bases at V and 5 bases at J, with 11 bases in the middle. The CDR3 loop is CASSLDPSGDNEQFF. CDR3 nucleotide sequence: TGTGCCAGCAGCTTAGATCCCTCAGGGGACAATGAGCAGTTCTTC.

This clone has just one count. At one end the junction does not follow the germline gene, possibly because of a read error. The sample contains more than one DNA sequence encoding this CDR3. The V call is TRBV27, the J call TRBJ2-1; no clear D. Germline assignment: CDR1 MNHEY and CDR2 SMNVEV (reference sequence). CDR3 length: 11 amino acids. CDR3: CASSLYNEQFF. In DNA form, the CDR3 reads TGTGCCAGCAGCTTATACAATGAGCAGTTCTTC.

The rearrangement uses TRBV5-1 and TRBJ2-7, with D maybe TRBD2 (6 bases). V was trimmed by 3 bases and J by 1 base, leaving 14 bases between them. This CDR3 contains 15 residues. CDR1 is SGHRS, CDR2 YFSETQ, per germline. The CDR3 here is CASSWGWEVSYEQYF. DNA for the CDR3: TGCGCCAGCAGCTGGGGTTGGGAGGTATCCTACGAGCAGTACTTC.

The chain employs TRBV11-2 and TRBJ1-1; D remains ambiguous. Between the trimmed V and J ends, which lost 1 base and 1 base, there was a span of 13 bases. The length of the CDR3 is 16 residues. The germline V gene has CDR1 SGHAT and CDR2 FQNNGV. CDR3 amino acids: CASSLARQIGNTEAFF. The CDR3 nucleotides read TGTGCCAGCAGCTTAGCTCGGCAGATTGGGAACACTGAAGCTTTCTTT.

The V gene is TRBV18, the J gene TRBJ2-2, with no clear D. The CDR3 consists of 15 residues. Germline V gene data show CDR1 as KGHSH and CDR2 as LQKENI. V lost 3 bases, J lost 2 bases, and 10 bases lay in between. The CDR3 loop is CASSPNPGNTGELFF. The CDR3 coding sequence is TGTGCCAGCTCACCGAATCCAGGAAACACCGGGGAGCTGTTTTTT.

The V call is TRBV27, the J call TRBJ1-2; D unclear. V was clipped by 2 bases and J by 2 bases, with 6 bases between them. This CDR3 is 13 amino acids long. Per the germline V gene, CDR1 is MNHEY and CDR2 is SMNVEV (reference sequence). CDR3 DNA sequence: TGTGCCAGCAGTTTAAGCCCCAACTATGGCTACACCTTC. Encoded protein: CASSLSPNYGYTF.

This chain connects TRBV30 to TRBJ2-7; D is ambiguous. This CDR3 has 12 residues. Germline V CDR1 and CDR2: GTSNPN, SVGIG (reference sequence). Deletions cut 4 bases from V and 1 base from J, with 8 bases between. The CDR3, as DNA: TGTGCCTGGAAAGGAAGGTCCTACGAGCAGTACTTC. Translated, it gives CAWKGRSYEQYF.

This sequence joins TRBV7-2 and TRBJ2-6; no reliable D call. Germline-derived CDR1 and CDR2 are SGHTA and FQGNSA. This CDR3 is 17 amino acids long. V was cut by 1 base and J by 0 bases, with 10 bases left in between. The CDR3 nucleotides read TGTGCCAGCAGCTTAGAGGCCTCTAGCTCTGGGGCCAACGTCCTGACTTTC. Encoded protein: CASSLEASSSGANVLTF.

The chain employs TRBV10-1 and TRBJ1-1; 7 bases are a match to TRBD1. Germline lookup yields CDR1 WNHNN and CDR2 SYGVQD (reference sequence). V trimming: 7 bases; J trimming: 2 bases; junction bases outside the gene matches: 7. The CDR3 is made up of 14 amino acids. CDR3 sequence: CASTRDRSNTEAFF. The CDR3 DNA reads TGCGCCAGCACCCGGGACAGATCTAACACTGAAGCTTTCTTT.

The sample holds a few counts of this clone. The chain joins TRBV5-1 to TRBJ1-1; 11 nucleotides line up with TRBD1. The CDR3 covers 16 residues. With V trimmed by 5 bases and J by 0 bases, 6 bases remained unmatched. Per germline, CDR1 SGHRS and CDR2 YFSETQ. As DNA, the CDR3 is TGCGCCAGCAGGACGGGACAGGGGGTCCTGAACACTGAAGCTTTCTTT. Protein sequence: CASRTGQGVLNTEAFF.

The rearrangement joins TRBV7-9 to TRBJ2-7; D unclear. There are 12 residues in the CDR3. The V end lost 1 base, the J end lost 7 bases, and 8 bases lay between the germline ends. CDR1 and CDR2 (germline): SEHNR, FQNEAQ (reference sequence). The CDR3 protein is CASSLDRHEQYF. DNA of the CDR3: TGTGCCAGCAGCTTAGATAGACATGAGCAGTACTTC. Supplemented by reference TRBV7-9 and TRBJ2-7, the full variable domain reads DTGVSQNPRHKITKRGQNVTFRCDPISEHNRLYWYRQTLGQGPEFLTYFQNEAQLEKSRLLSDRFSAERPKGSFSTLEIQRTEQGDSAMYLCASSLDRHEQYFGPGTRLTVT.

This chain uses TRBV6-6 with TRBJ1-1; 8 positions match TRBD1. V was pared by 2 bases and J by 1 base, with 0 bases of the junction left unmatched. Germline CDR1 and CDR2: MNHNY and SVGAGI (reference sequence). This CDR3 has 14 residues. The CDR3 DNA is TGTGCCAGCAGTTACGGGACAGGGAACACTGAAGCTTTCTTT. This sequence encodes CASSYGTGNTEAFF.

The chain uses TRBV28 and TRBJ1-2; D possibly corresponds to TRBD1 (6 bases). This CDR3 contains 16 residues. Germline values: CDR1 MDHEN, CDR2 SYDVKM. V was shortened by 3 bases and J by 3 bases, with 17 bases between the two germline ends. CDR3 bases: TGTGCCAGCAGTTTGCTGGGCCCAGGGGCTCACTATGGCTACACCTTC. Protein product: CASSLLGPGAHYGYTF.

The CDR3 sequence: CASSLSQYTEAFF. The CDR3 DNA follows: TGCGCCAGCAGCTTGAGTCAGTACACTGAAGCTTTCTTT. The chain carries TRBV5-1 and TRBJ1-1, with D uncertain. CDR3 length equals 13 residues. Trimming pared 1 base from V and 3 bases from J, leaving 7 bases between. CDR1 SGHRS and CDR2 YFSETQ come from the germline V gene.

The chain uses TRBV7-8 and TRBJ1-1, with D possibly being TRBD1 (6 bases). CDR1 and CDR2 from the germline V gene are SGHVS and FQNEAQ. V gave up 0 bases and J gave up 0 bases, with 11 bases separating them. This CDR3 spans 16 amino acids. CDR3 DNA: TGTGCCAGCAGCTTAGCGGACAGAGAAATGAACACTGAAGCTTTCTTT. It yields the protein CASSLADREMNTEAFF.

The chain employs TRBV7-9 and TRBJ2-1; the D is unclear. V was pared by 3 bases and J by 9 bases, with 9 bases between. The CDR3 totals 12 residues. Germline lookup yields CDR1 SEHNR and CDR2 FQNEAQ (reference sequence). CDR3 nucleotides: TGTGCCAGCAGCTTGATAGACTTTGAGCAGTTCTTC. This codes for CASSLIDFEQFF.